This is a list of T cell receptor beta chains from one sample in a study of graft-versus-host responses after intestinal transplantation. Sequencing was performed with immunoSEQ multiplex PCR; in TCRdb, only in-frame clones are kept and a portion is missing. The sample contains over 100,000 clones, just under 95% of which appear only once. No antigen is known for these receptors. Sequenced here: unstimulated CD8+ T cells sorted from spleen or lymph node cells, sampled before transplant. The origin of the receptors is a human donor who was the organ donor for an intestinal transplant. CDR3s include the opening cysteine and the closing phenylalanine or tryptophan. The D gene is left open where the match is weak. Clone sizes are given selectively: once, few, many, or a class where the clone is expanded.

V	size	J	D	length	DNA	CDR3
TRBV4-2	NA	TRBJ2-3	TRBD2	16	TGTGCCAGCAGCCAAGATCCGGCGGGAGGTACAGATACGCAGTATTTT	CASSQDPAGGTDTQYF
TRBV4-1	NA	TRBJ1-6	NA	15	TGCGCCAGCAGCCCCCTAGGAGGAGGGTCCTCACCCCTCCACTTT	CASSPLGGGSSPLHF
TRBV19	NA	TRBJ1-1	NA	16	TGTGCCAGTAGTATGGATCTAGGGGAGACAAACGTGCGGGCTTTCTTT	CASSMDLGETNVRAFF
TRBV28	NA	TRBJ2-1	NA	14	TGTGCCAGCGAAGCGGAGAGCTCCTACAATGAGCAGTTCTTC	CASEAESSYNEQFF
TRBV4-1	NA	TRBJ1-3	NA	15	TGCGCCAGCAGCCATCACCAGGGCTCTGGAAACACCATATATTTT	CASSHHQGSGNTIYF
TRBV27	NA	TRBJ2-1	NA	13	TGTGCCAGCAGTTTAGGCTCACGCAATGAGCAGTTCTTC	CASSLGSRNEQFF
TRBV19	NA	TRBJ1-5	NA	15	TGTGCCAGTAGGCCAACTCTAGGGAGCAATCAGCCCCAGCATTTT	CASRPTLGSNQPQHF
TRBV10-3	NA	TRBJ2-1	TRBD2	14	TGTGCCATCAGAACTAGCGGGAGTTCCACTGAGCAGTTCTTC	CAIRTSGSSTEQFF
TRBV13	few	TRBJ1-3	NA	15	TGTGCCAGCAGCTTAGGTAGGAAAGCTGGAAACACCATATATTTT	CASSLGRKAGNTIYF
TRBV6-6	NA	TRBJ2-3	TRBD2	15	TGTGCCAGCACTATGACTAGCGGGAGCGCAGATACGCAGTATTTT	CASTMTSGSADTQYF
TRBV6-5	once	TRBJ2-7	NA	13	TGTGCCAGCACTCTTAGCGCCTGGGGCGAGCAGTACTTC	CASTLSAWGEQYF
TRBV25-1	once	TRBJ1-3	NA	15	TGTGCCAGCAGTGAATATGGGGGCTCTGGAAACACCATATATTTT	CASSEYGGSGNTIYF
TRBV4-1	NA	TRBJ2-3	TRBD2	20	TGCGCCAGCAGCCAAGCCTCCCTATACTGGACTAGAATCGACACAGATACGCAGTATTTT	CASSQASLYWTRIDTDTQYF
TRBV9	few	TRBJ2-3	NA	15	TGTGCCAGCAGCGTAGCTGGTAGGCAGGCAGATACGCAGTATTTT	CASSVAGRQADTQYF
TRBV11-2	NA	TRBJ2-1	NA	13	TGTGCCAGCAGCTTAGACCTAGCAGGTGAGCAGTTCTTC	CASSLDLAGEQFF
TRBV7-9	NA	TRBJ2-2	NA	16	TGTGCCAGCAGCCCAAACGGGGGAGCCCACTCCGGGGAGCTGTTTTTT	CASSPNGGAHSGELFF
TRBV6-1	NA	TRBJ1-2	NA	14	TGTGCCAGCAGTCCCCAGCCGGTCCTGCGAGGCTACACCTTC	CASSPQPVLRGYTF
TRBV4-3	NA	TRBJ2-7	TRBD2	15	TGCGCCAGCAGCCCCCGCCCGGGAGGGGTCTACGAGCAGTACTTC	CASSPRPGGVYEQYF
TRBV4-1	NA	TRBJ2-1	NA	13	TGCGCCAGCAGCCAAGTCATTGAGCGCGAGCAGTTCTTC	CASSQVIEREQFF
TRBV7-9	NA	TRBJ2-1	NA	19	TGTGCCAGCAGCTTATCCGGCGGGGGCCAACTAAGGGCCTACAATGAGCAGTTCTTC	CASSLSGGGQLRAYNEQFF
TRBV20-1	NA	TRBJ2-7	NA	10	TGCAGTGCTGGGGACTACGAGCAGTACTTC	CSAGDYEQYF
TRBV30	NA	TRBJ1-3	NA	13	TGTGCCTGCGACATAGGGGGGGGAAACACCATATATTTT	CACDIGGGNTIYF
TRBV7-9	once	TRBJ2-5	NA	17	TGTGCCAGCAGCCTCCGTCCCTTAGGGGCCAGGGATATGACCCAGTACTTC	CASSLRPLGARDMTQYF
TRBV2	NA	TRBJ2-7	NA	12	TGTGCCAGCAATACTGGCTCCTACGAGCAGTACTTC	CASNTGSYEQYF